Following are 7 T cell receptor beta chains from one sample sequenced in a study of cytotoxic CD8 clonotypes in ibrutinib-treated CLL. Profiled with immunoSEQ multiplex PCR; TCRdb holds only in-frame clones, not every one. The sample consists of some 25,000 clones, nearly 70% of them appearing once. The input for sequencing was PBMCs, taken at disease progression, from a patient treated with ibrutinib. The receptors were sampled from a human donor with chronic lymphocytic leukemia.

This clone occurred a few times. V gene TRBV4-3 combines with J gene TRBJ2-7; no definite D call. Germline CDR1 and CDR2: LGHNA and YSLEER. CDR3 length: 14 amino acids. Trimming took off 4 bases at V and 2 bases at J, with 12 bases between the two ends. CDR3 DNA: TGCGCCAGCAGCCTCTCCGTGGATACCTACGAGCAGTACTTC. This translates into CASSLSVDTYEQYF.

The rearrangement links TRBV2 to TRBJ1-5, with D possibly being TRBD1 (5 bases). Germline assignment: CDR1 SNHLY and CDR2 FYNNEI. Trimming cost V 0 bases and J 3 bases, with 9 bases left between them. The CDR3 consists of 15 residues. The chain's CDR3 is CASSEASGHNQPQHF. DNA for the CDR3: TGTGCCAGCAGTGAAGCTTCAGGACACAATCAGCCCCAGCATTTT.

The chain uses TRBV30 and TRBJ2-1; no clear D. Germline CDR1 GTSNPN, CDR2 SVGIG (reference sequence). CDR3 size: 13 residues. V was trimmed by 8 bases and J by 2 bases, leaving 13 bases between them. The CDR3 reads CARRVPTYNEQFF. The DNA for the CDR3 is TGTGCCCGCCGGGTCCCCACCTACAATGAGCAGTTCTTC.

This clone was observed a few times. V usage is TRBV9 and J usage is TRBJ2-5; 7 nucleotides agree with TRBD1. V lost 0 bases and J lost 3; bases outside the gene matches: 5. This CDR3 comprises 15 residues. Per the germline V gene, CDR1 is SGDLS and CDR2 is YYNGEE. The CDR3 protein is CASSVAWDRKETQYF. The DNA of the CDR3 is TGTGCCAGCAGCGTAGCCTGGGACAGAAAAGAGACCCAGTACTTC.

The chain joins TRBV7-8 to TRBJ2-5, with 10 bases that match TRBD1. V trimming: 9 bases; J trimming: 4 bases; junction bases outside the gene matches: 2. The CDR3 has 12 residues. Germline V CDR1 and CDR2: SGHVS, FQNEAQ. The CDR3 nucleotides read TGTGCCAGTAGGGACAGGGGAGAGACCCAGTACTTC. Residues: CASRDRGETQYF.

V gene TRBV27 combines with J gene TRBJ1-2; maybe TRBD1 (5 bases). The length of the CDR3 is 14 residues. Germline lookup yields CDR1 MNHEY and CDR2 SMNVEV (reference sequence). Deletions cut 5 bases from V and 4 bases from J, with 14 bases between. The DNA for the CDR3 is TGTGCCAGCAGTCCCGTAGGGGCGTTCTATGGCTACACCTTC. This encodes CASSPVGAFYGYTF.

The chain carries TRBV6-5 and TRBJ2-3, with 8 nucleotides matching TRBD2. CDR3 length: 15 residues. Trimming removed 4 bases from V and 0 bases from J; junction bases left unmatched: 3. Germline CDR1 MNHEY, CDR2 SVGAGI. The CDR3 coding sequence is TGTGCCAGCAGTTGGCTAGCGGGTAGCACAGATACGCAGTATTTT. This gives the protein CASSWLAGSTDTQYF.